This TCR beta chain was documented in a study of blood T cell repertoires in COVID-19. Only in-frame clones appear in the TCRdb table, and some are missing; sequencing was by immunoSEQ multiplex PCR. The data show 250,000 to 400,000 clones, approximately 88% seen once. Those enrolled in Seattle joined during active infection and were followed longitudinally afterward. In germline, CDR1 is MDHEN, CDR2 SYDVKM. The CDR3 consists of 14 residues. The ends lost 7 bases at V and 8 bases at J; junction bases unmatched: 7. This TCR came from a woman in her twenties or thirties with COVID-19, enrolled during active disease. The source material was peripheral blood. The V and J genes are TRBV28 and TRBJ2-4; 11 bases fit TRBD1. The CDR3: CASNPAGQGDIQYF. CDR3 coding DNA: TGTGCCAGCAACCCAGCGGGACAGGGGGACATTCAGTACTTC.